Listed below are T cell receptor beta chains from one sample, sequenced in a study of blood T cell repertoires in COVID-19. TCRdb keeps only in-frame clones here, not all; method: immunoSEQ multiplex PCR. The sample shows some 450,000 clones, more than 70% of them seen only once. Source material: peripheral blood. Receptor source: a woman between 45 and 65 years old with COVID-19, enrolled during active disease. CDR3s include the opening cysteine and the closing phenylalanine or tryptophan. A D gene is named only where the DNA matches it firmly. Only some rows state a clone size, as once, few, many or a class for expanded clones.

clone size: -
V gene: TRBV3-1/TRBV3-2
J gene: TRBJ2-3
D gene: -
CDR3 DNA: TGTGCCAGCGCACTCCTGAGGGGGAGCACAGATACGCAGTATTTT
CDR3 protein: CASALLRGSTDTQYF

clone size: -
V gene: TRBV6-4
J gene: TRBJ1-6
D gene: TRBD1
CDR3 DNA: TGTGCCAGCTCCCAAACGGGGACAGGGGATTCACCCCTCCACTTT
CDR3 protein: CASSQTGTGDSPLHF

clone size: -
V gene: TRBV19
J gene: TRBJ1-6
D gene: -
CDR3 DNA: TGTGCCAGTAGTATGCGGGGGGTTGACTCACCCCTCCACTTT
CDR3 protein: CASSMRGVDSPLHF

clone size: -
V gene: TRBV30
J gene: TRBJ2-7
D gene: TRBD2
CDR3 DNA: TGTGCCTGGCAGATCGGGACTACCGGAAGAATGGAGCAGTACTTC
CDR3 protein: CAWQIGTTGRMEQYF

clone size: -
V gene: TRBV18
J gene: TRBJ1-1
D gene: TRBD1
CDR3 DNA: TGTGCCAGCTCACCAGAGGGACAGGGAACGACTGAAGCTTTCTTT
CDR3 protein: CASSPEGQGTTEAFF

clone size: few
V gene: TRBV5-8
J gene: TRBJ1-2
D gene: TRBD1
CDR3 DNA: TGTGCCAGCAGCAGACAGGACAGGGTGGTAGGAGACACCTTC
CDR3 protein: CASSRQDRVVGDTF

clone size: -
V gene: TRBV11-1
J gene: TRBJ2-7
D gene: -
CDR3 DNA: TGTGCCAGCAGCCGCGAGAGGGTTGGAGCCTACGAGCAGTACTTC
CDR3 protein: CASSRERVGAYEQYF

clone size: -
V gene: TRBV7-8
J gene: TRBJ2-3
D gene: -
CDR3 DNA: TGTGCCAGCAGCCCCCTTCGAGGAGGGCAGTATTTT
CDR3 protein: CASSPLRGGQYF

clone size: -
V gene: TRBV7-2
J gene: TRBJ1-5
D gene: -
CDR3 DNA: TGTGCCAGCAGCTCCACCGGACAGCTGAATCAGCCCCAGCATTTT
CDR3 protein: CASSSTGQLNQPQHF

clone size: -
V gene: TRBV30
J gene: TRBJ2-1
D gene: TRBD2
CDR3 DNA: TGTGCCTGGAGGTCCATAGCGGGGTATTACAATGAGCAGTTCTTC
CDR3 protein: CAWRSIAGYYNEQFF

clone size: few
V gene: TRBV7-9
J gene: TRBJ2-2
D gene: TRBD1
CDR3 DNA: TGTGCCAGCAGCTCTAGACAGGGGGTCGCCGGGGAGCTGTTTTTT
CDR3 protein: CASSSRQGVAGELFF

clone size: -
V gene: TRBV3-1/TRBV3-2
J gene: TRBJ1-2
D gene: -
CDR3 DNA: TGTGCCAGCAGCCAAGTCCCCGGGATGGGAGGCTACACCTTC
CDR3 protein: CASSQVPGMGGYTF

clone size: -
V gene: TRBV3-1/TRBV3-2
J gene: TRBJ2-7
D gene: TRBD2
CDR3 DNA: TGTGCCAGCAGCCAGAACCTAGCGGGGAGAAGCTCCTACGAGCAGTACTTC
CDR3 protein: CASSQNLAGRSSYEQYF

clone size: -
V gene: TRBV28
J gene: TRBJ2-7
D gene: TRBD2
CDR3 DNA: TGTGCCAGCAGTTCGACTAGCGGGGGGCCGTACGAGCAGTACTTC
CDR3 protein: CASSSTSGGPYEQYF

clone size: -
V gene: TRBV7-3
J gene: TRBJ2-2
D gene: -
CDR3 DNA: TGTGCCAGCAGCGGAGACAGTTACACCGGGGAGCTGTTTTTT
CDR3 protein: CASSGDSYTGELFF

clone size: -
V gene: TRBV23-1
J gene: TRBJ2-7
D gene: -
CDR3 DNA: TGCGCCAGCACCCAAGGGGAAGGGCCCTACGAGCAGTACTTC
CDR3 protein: CASTQGEGPYEQYF

clone size: -
V gene: TRBV7-8
J gene: TRBJ1-2
D gene: -
CDR3 DNA: TGTGCCAGCAGCTTAGGGGGGGGCGGCAACCCCTCGAACTATGGCTACACCTTC
CDR3 protein: CASSLGGGGNPSNYGYTF

clone size: -
V gene: TRBV4-1
J gene: TRBJ1-5
D gene: -
CDR3 DNA: TGCGCCAGCAGCCAAGGCCAAGAAGGGGATCAGCCCCAGCATTTT
CDR3 protein: CASSQGQEGDQPQHF

clone size: -
V gene: TRBV3-1/TRBV3-2
J gene: TRBJ2-3
D gene: TRBD2
CDR3 DNA: TGTGCCAGCAGCCAAGCCAGCGGGGGAGGCACAGATACGCAGTATTTT
CDR3 protein: CASSQASGGGTDTQYF

clone size: -
V gene: TRBV6-5
J gene: TRBJ1-2
D gene: -
CDR3 DNA: TGTGCCAGCAACAAAGGGAGAGGCTACACCTTC
CDR3 protein: CASNKGRGYTF

clone size: -
V gene: TRBV19
J gene: TRBJ1-5
D gene: -
CDR3 DNA: TGTGCCAGTAGTTCGAGCGGGAACCCACTCCAAGATGGTCAGCCCCAGCATTTT
CDR3 protein: CASSSSGNPLQDGQPQHF

clone size: -
V gene: TRBV2
J gene: TRBJ1-2
D gene: TRBD1
CDR3 DNA: TGTGCCAGCAGAGGCGGGACAGGGGACGACACCTTC
CDR3 protein: CASRGGTGDDTF

clone size: -
V gene: TRBV7-7
J gene: TRBJ2-3
D gene: TRBD2
CDR3 DNA: TGTGCCAGCAGCTGGACTAGCGGGGCGTCAGATACGCAGTATTTT
CDR3 protein: CASSWTSGASDTQYF

clone size: -
V gene: TRBV4-2
J gene: TRBJ2-1
D gene: TRBD2
CDR3 DNA: TGTGCCAGCAGCCAAGAGCCAGCGGGGGGCCTCAATGAGCAGTTCTTC
CDR3 protein: CASSQEPAGGLNEQFF

clone size: -
V gene: TRBV15
J gene: TRBJ1-3
D gene: -
CDR3 DNA: TGTGCCACCAGCAGAGATTACGGGAACTCTGGAAACACCATATATTTT
CDR3 protein: CATSRDYGNSGNTIYF

clone size: -
V gene: TRBV5-1
J gene: TRBJ2-3
D gene: TRBD1
CDR3 DNA: TGCGCCAGCAAACAGGGGGGCACAGATACGCAGTATTTT
CDR3 protein: CASKQGGTDTQYF

clone size: few
V gene: TRBV3-1/TRBV3-2
J gene: TRBJ1-6
D gene: TRBD1
CDR3 DNA: TGTGCCAGCAGCCAAGGGGACAGGGGGTACCTCTTT
CDR3 protein: CASSQGDRGYLF

clone size: -
V gene: TRBV6-5
J gene: TRBJ1-5
D gene: -
CDR3 DNA: TGTGCCAGCGGGTTCTCCAGGAGCAATCAGCCCCAGCATTTT
CDR3 protein: CASGFSRSNQPQHF

clone size: -
V gene: TRBV13
J gene: TRBJ1-4
D gene: -
CDR3 DNA: TGTGCCAGCAGCTCCCAGGGTTTAGCTAATGAAAAACTGTTTTTT
CDR3 protein: CASSSQGLANEKLFF

clone size: -
V gene: TRBV7-9
J gene: TRBJ2-2
D gene: TRBD1
CDR3 DNA: TGTGCCAGCAGCTTATTGCAGGGGGCCGGGGAGCTGTTTTTT
CDR3 protein: CASSLLQGAGELFF

clone size: -
V gene: TRBV29-1
J gene: TRBJ1-3
D gene: -
CDR3 DNA: TGCAGCGTTGAAGATGACAGCTCTGGAAACACCATATATTTT
CDR3 protein: CSVEDDSSGNTIYF

clone size: -
V gene: TRBV9
J gene: TRBJ2-3
D gene: TRBD1
CDR3 DNA: TGTGCCAGCAGCCCAAGGACCGGGACAGGTGTCACAGATACGCAGTATTTT
CDR3 protein: CASSPRTGTGVTDTQYF

clone size: -
V gene: TRBV3-1/TRBV3-2
J gene: TRBJ2-5
D gene: TRBD2
CDR3 DNA: TGTGCCAGCAGCTCCGGGGGGGATGAGGAGACCCAGTACTTC
CDR3 protein: CASSSGGDEETQYF

clone size: -
V gene: TRBV11-3
J gene: TRBJ2-1
D gene: -
CDR3 DNA: TGTGCCAGCAGCTTAGCGGGAGAACGATCCAATGAGCAGTTCTTC
CDR3 protein: CASSLAGERSNEQFF

clone size: -
V gene: TRBV18
J gene: TRBJ1-2
D gene: TRBD1
CDR3 DNA: TGTGCCAGCTCACCAGGACAGGGCGGTTCGGGCTATGGCTACACCTTC
CDR3 protein: CASSPGQGGSGYGYTF

clone size: once
V gene: TRBV6-5
J gene: TRBJ1-4
D gene: -
CDR3 DNA: TGTGCCAGCAGACAGGGCGAAAAACTGTTTTTT
CDR3 protein: CASRQGEKLFF

clone size: -
V gene: TRBV7-7
J gene: TRBJ2-5
D gene: TRBD2
CDR3 DNA: TGTGCCAGCAGCTTCTCCGGGACTAGCCTAGAGACCCAGTACTTC
CDR3 protein: CASSFSGTSLETQYF

clone size: -
V gene: TRBV10-1
J gene: TRBJ1-2
D gene: TRBD1
CDR3 DNA: TGCGCCATTCCGACAGGGGAGTACTATGGCTACACCTTC
CDR3 protein: CAIPTGEYYGYTF

clone size: -
V gene: TRBV4-2
J gene: TRBJ1-5
D gene: -
CDR3 DNA: TGTGCCAGCAGCCCGGGTCTAGGGGCCGGGCAGCCCCAGCATTTT
CDR3 protein: CASSPGLGAGQPQHF

clone size: -
V gene: TRBV6-5
J gene: TRBJ2-7
D gene: -
CDR3 DNA: TGTGCCAGCAGTTATGAGGGTGGGTACGAGCAGTACTTC
CDR3 protein: CASSYEGGYEQYF

clone size: -
V gene: TRBV5-8
J gene: TRBJ1-5
D gene: -
CDR3 DNA: TGTGCCAGCAGCCGGGGGGCACTTGGGAGCAATCAGCCCCAGCATTTT
CDR3 protein: CASSRGALGSNQPQHF

clone size: -
V gene: TRBV15
J gene: TRBJ1-2
D gene: -
CDR3 DNA: TGTGCCACCAGCAGGGGCCAGGCCCCTGGGGGCTACACCTTC
CDR3 protein: CATSRGQAPGGYTF

clone size: -
V gene: TRBV15
J gene: TRBJ2-1
D gene: -
CDR3 DNA: TGTGCCACCGGAGATGAGCAGTTCTTC
CDR3 protein: CATGDEQFF

clone size: once
V gene: TRBV19
J gene: TRBJ2-2
D gene: TRBD1
CDR3 DNA: TGTGCCAGTAGTAAGGGGGACAGGGGGCTATGGGCCGGGGAGCTGTTTTTT
CDR3 protein: CASSKGDRGLWAGELFF

clone size: -
V gene: TRBV28
J gene: TRBJ1-2
D gene: -
CDR3 DNA: TGTGCCAGCACCCCGCAGGGTCTAGGCCCCCACGATGGCTACACCTTC
CDR3 protein: CASTPQGLGPHDGYTF

clone size: -
V gene: TRBV5-4
J gene: TRBJ1-2
D gene: TRBD1
CDR3 DNA: TGTGCCAGCAGCTTAGACAGGGATGGTAGGGGCTACACCTTC
CDR3 protein: CASSLDRDGRGYTF

clone size: -
V gene: TRBV9
J gene: TRBJ2-1
D gene: -
CDR3 DNA: TGTGCCAGCAGCGCCTTGCGAGGCTACAATGAGCAGTTCTTC
CDR3 protein: CASSALRGYNEQFF

clone size: -
V gene: TRBV3-1/TRBV3-2
J gene: TRBJ1-4
D gene: TRBD1
CDR3 DNA: TGTGCCAGCAGGGGTACCGGGACAGGGGATGAAAAACTGTTTTTT
CDR3 protein: CASRGTGTGDEKLFF

clone size: -
V gene: TRBV5-1
J gene: TRBJ1-3
D gene: -
CDR3 DNA: TGCGCCAGCAAACCCGAGACAGGAGGAAACACCATATATTTT
CDR3 protein: CASKPETGGNTIYF

clone size: -
V gene: TRBV3-1/TRBV3-2
J gene: TRBJ1-1
D gene: TRBD1
CDR3 DNA: TGTGCCAGCAGCCCCGACAGGGGATATGGTTTCTTT
CDR3 protein: CASSPDRGYGFF

clone size: -
V gene: TRBV6-4
J gene: TRBJ2-6
D gene: -
CDR3 DNA: TGTGCCAGCAGTGTGAGTGCTGGGGCCAACGTCCTGACTTTC
CDR3 protein: CASSVSAGANVLTF